A single sample is the source of the 18 T cell receptor beta chains below, sequenced in a study of T cell responses to AZD1222 COVID-19 vaccine. Only in-frame clones appear in the TCRdb table, and some are missing; sequencing was by immunoSEQ multiplex PCR. This sample has 150,000 to 200,000 clones, with about 90% found just once. The sequenced sample was peripheral blood, obtained 28 days after the second AZD1222 dose. Every receptor here comes from an adult who received the AZD1222 COVID-19 vaccine.

The table lists this clone with a count of one. V and J are TRBV4-1 and TRBJ1-3, with D perhaps TRBD1 (5 bases). The germline V and J ends were trimmed by 4 bases and 0 bases, with 13 bases remaining between them. This CDR3 is built from 16 residues. CDR1 is MGHRA, CDR2 YSYEKL, per germline. CDR3 loop: CASSRSDRNSGNTIYF. The CDR3 DNA follows: TGCGCCAGCAGCCGCTCAGACAGAAACTCTGGAAACACCATATATTTT.

The chain joins TRBV19 to TRBJ2-1; TRBD2 matches at 12 bases. Germline lookup yields CDR1 LNHDA and CDR2 SQIVND (reference sequence). The CDR3 extends over 15 amino acids. Germline trimming cut 4 bases from V and 4 bases from J; bases unmatched to any gene: 2. This CDR3 is CASSTLAGGYNEQFF. CDR3 DNA sequence: TGTGCCAGTAGTACACTAGCGGGAGGTTACAATGAGCAGTTCTTC.

V and J are TRBV14 and TRBJ1-4; D gene unclear. The CDR3 runs to 17 residues. Trimming left V 4 bases short and J 0 bases short, with 15 bases between. Germline CDR1 reads SGHDN; CDR2 reads FVKESK. CDR3 amino acids: CASSPRGGHTTNEKLFF. The CDR3 region has the DNA TGTGCCAGCAGCCCCCGTGGAGGGCATACAACTAATGAAAAACTGTTTTTT.

The chain couples TRBV3-1 (or the pseudogene TRBV3-2) to TRBJ1-3; 7 bases are a match to TRBD1. The CDR3 loop spans 16 amino acids. The V segment lost 3 bases and the J segment 4 bases; nucleotides outside the gene matches: 9. Per germline, CDR1 LGHDT and CDR2 YNNKEL (reference sequence). For the CDR3, the DNA is TGTGCCAGCAGCCACACGGACAGGCCCACGGGAAACACCATATATTTT. Amino acids: CASSHTDRPTGNTIYF.

The chain combines TRBV6-5 with TRBJ1-3, with 7 bases that match TRBD1. V was clipped by 6 bases and J by 4 bases; unmatched bases: 3. The CDR3 sequence is 13 residues long. Germline-derived CDR1 and CDR2 are MNHEY and SVGAGI. In nucleotides, the CDR3 is TGTGCCAGCAGGGGACAGTTGGGAAACACCATATATTTT. Its translation is CASRGQLGNTIYF.

The chain combines TRBV7-2 with TRBJ1-4; D ambiguous. This CDR3 is built from 15 residues. Trimming pared 0 bases from V and 7 bases from J, leaving 12 bases between. CDR1 and CDR2 (germline): SGHTA, FQGNSA. For the CDR3, the DNA is TGTGCCAGCAGCTTAGCGCTTGGGAACCTTGAAAAACTGTTTTTT. Amino acid sequence: CASSLALGNLEKLFF.

The chain employs TRBV7-6 and TRBJ2-7; no clear D gene. Trimming shortened V by 3 bases and J by 6 bases, and 9 bases separated the two germline ends. The germline CDR1 and CDR2 sequences are SGHVS and FNYEAQ. The CDR3 is 12 residues long. CDR3 nucleotides: TGTGCCAGCAGCTTCGCGGTATCCGAGCAGTACTTC. Its protein is CASSFAVSEQYF.

The chain joins TRBV19 to TRBJ1-4; 12 positions agree with TRBD1. V lost 10 bases and J lost 1; bases outside the gene matches: 4. CDR1 LNHDA and CDR2 SQIVND come from the germline V gene (reference sequence). This CDR3 has 15 amino acids. Written as DNA, the CDR3 is TGTGCCACGAGGGACAGGGGGCGAACTAATGAAAAACTGTTTTTT. This sequence encodes CATRDRGRTNEKLFF.

The chain's CDR3 is CASSSPSGGPEQYF. The CDR3 region has the DNA TGTGCCAGCAGCTCCCCTAGCGGGGGCCCCGAGCAGTACTTC. This chain links TRBV7-6 with TRBJ2-7; the match to TRBD2 covers 10 bases. Trimming cost V 4 bases and J 6 bases; bases outside gene matches: 6. Germline CDR1 reads SGHVS; CDR2 reads FNYEAQ. The CDR3 covers 14 residues.

The rearrangement joins TRBV5-1 to TRBJ1-1, with 7 positions matching TRBD1. CDR1 and CDR2 from the germline V gene are SGHRS and YFSETQ. Trimming cost V 5 bases and J 3 bases; bases outside gene matches: 1. This CDR3 has 12 amino acids. The CDR3 DNA sequence: TGCGCCAGCAGTACAGGGGACACTGAAGCTTTCTTT. It codes for CASSTGDTEAFF.

The rearrangement links TRBV18 to TRBJ2-3; TRBD2 aligns across 14 bases. Germline values: CDR1 KGHSH, CDR2 LQKENI. V lost 6 bases, J lost 0 bases, and 11 bases stayed unmatched. CDR3 length equals 19 residues. CDR3 loop: CASSYRTSGGSASTDTQYF. CDR3 sequence (DNA): TGTGCCAGCTCGTACAGGACTAGCGGGGGGTCTGCTAGCACAGATACGCAGTATTTT.

This clone occurred once. V and J are TRBV11-2 and TRBJ2-2, with 9 bases fitting TRBD2. The CDR3 totals 15 residues. The germline V gene encodes CDR1 SGHAT and CDR2 FQNNGV. The junction had 2 bases not matched to a gene; V was cut back by 5 bases and J by 1 base. CDR3 DNA: TGTGCCAGCAGCCAAGCGGGAGGGAACACCGGGGAGCTGTTTTTT. As protein: CASSQAGGNTGELFF.

The rearrangement uses TRBV3-1 (or the pseudogene TRBV3-2) and TRBJ1-2; TRBD1 might be the D (5 bases). The V end was cut by 3 bases, the J end by 0 bases, with 8 bases between. The CDR3 is made up of 14 amino acids. The germline CDR1 and CDR2 sequences are LGHDT and YNNKEL (reference sequence). CDR3 sequence reads: CASSHGGTNYGYTF. CDR3 coding DNA: TGTGCCAGCAGCCACGGGGGGACTAACTATGGCTACACCTTC.

The chain recombines TRBV29-1 with TRBJ2-1, with 12 bases fitting TRBD2. CDR1 SQVTM and CDR2 ANQGSEA come from the germline V gene. V shed 7 bases and J 1 base; nucleotides not matched to a gene: 8. This CDR3 spans 16 amino acids. The CDR3 nucleotides are TGCAGCGCAGCTAGCGGGAGGGCCGTATCCTACAATGAGCAGTTCTTC. This encodes CSAASGRAVSYNEQFF.

This chain connects TRBV7-9 to TRBJ2-7, with D perhaps matching TRBD2 (5 bases). This CDR3 has 13 residues. Per the germline V gene, CDR1 is SEHNR and CDR2 is FQNEAQ (reference sequence). Trimming cost V 2 bases and J 4 bases, with 9 bases left between them. Written as DNA, the CDR3 is TGTGCCAGCAGCTTACGGGGTGGGTACGAGCAGTACTTC. It encodes CASSLRGGYEQYF.

V usage is TRBV12-3 or TRBV12-4 and J usage is TRBJ2-5; no clear D. This CDR3 region has 11 residues. Trimming cost V 1 base and J 5 bases, with 2 bases left between them. The CDR3 is CASSLGETQYF. The CDR3 bases are TGTGCCAGCAGTTTAGGGGAGACCCAGTACTTC.

J is TRBJ1-6 and V is TRBV5-1; tentative D call: TRBD1 (6 bases). The CDR3 is 16 amino acids. The germline CDR1 and CDR2 sequences are SGHRS and YFSETQ. Trimming took off 2 bases at V and 7 bases at J, with 16 bases between the two ends. As DNA, the CDR3 is TGCGCCAGCAGCTTCACCCTAGCAGGGGTGAATTCACCCCTCCACTTT. Amino acid sequence: CASSFTLAGVNSPLHF.

This sequence joins TRBV3-1 (or the pseudogene TRBV3-2) and TRBJ1-3; the D is unclear. V was trimmed by 5 bases and J by 1 base, leaving 6 bases between them. Germline loops: CDR1 LGHDT, CDR2 YNNKEL (reference sequence). This CDR3 has 13 amino acids. CDR3 protein: CASSDGSGNTIYF. In DNA form, the CDR3 reads TGTGCCAGCAGCGACGGGTCTGGAAACACCATATATTTT.